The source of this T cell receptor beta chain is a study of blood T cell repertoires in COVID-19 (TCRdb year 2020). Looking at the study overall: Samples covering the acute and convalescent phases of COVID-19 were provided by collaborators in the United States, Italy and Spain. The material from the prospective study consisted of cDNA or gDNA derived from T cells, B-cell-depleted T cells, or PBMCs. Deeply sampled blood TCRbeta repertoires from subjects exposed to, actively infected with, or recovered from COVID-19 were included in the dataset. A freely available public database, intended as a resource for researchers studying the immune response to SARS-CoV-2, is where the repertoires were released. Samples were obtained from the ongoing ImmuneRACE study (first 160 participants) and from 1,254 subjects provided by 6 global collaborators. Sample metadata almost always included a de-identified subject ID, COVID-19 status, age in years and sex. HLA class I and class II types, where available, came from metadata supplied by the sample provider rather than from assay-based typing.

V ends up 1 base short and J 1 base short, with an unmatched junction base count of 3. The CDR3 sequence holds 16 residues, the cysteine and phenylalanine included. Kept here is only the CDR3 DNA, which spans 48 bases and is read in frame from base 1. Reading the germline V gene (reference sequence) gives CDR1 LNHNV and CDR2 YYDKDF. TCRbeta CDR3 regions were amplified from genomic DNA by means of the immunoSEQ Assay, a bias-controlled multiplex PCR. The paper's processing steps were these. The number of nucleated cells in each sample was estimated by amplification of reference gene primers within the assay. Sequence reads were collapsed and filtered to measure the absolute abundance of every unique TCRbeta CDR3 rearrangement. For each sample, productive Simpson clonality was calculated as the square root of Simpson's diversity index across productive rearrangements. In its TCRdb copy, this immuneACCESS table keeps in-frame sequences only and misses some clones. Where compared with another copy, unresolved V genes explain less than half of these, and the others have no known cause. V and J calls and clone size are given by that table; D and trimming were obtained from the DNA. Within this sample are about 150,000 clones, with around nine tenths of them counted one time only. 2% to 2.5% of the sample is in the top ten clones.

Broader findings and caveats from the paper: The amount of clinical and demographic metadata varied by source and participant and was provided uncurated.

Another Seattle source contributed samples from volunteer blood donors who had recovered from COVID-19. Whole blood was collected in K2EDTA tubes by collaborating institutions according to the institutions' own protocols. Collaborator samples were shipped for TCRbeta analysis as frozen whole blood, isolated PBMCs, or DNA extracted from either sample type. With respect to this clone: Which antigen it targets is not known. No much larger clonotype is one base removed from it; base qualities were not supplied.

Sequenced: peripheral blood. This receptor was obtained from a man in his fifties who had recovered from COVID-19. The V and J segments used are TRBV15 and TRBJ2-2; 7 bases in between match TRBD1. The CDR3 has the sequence CATSRGQGENTGELFF. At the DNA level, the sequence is TGTGCCACCAGCAGAGGGCAGGGGGAGAACACCGGGGAGCTGTTTTTT.